This T cell receptor (beta chain) was found in a study of metastatic and nonmetastatic thyroid tumors. Study overall: It was across blood and tumor or nodule tissue from malignant and benign thyroid patients that repertoires were compared.

For this clone: Its antigen remains unidentified.

All patients were untreated before thyroid surgery. As processed by the authors: What underpinned the distant-metastasis classifier for papillary thyroid cancer was the set of CDR3 differences across clinicopathological groups. TCRdb reassembled clones from the PCR reads with MiXCR. TCRdb, not the original authors, processed these V and J calls. The sample holds tens of thousands of clones, 15% to 20% seen once. Study-level findings and limits: Within blood and tumor, benign nodules reportedly had significantly lower TCR beta diversity than malignant thyroid tumors did.

The germline V gene has CDR1 SGHRS and CDR2 YFSETQ. Trimming stripped 0 bases from V and 0 bases from J, with 7 bases between. This CDR3 comprises 15 residues. Sequenced: blood. The clonotype originates from a male donor with papillary thyroid cancer or a benign thyroid nodule (not recorded which). Some clones in this sample may be carry-over from other donors' samples. The genes are TRBV5-1 and TRBJ1-5, with D unclear. CDR3 loop: CASSLGHNSNQPQHF. The CDR3 nucleotides are TGCGCCAGCAGCTTGGGACACAATAGCAATCAGCCCCAGCATTTT.